Listed below are T cell receptor beta chains from one sample, sequenced in a study of CD8 T cells in Susac syndrome. TCRdb re-analysed the immunoSEQ multiplex PCR reads in MiXCR, keeping a single row per CDR3 protein. The table has 150,000 to 200,000 distinct CDR3 sequences, around nine tenths seen once. The sequenced sample was CD4+ T cells from PBMCs. Receptors were obtained from a human donor with Susac syndrome. CDR3s include the opening cysteine and the closing phenylalanine or tryptophan. A D gene is named only where the DNA matches it firmly. Clone size, where shown, is once, few, many, or a class for clones that have expanded.

>TRBJ1-5|TRBV15|NA|NA
CATSSGEQPQHF
TGTGCCACCAGCAGTGGGGAACAGCCCCAGCATTTT
>TRBJ1-6|TRBV20-1|NA|NA
CSARAGALHNSPLHF
TGCAGTGCTAGGGCAGGGGCCTTACATAATTCACCCCTCCACTTT
>TRBJ1-3|TRBV3-1|NA|NA
CASSQGSHRGRNTIYF
TGTGCCAGCAGCCAAGGGAGCCATCGCGGGCGGAACACCATATATTTT
>TRBJ1-2|TRBV5-4|TRBD1|NA
CASSSRDSTNYGYTF
TGTGCCAGCAGTTCCCGGGACAGCACTAACTATGGCTACACCTTC
>TRBJ1-1|TRBV5-1|NA|few
CASSLAADTEAFF
TGCGCCAGCAGCTTGGCGGCAGACACTGAAGCTTTCTTT
>TRBJ2-5|TRBV5-6|NA|once
CASSKDGAETQYF
TGTGCCAGCAGTAAGGACGGGGCAGAGACCCAGTACTTC
>TRBJ2-1|TRBV5-1|NA|NA
CASSLRVTSYNEQFF
TGCGCCAGCAGCCTGCGGGTCACCTCCTACAATGAGCAGTTCTTC
>TRBJ2-7|TRBV19|NA|NA
CASSMGGLDLGEQYF
TGTGCCAGTAGTATGGGGGGGCTCGACTTGGGTGAGCAGTACTTC
>TRBJ2-3|TRBV3-1|NA|NA
CASSRFGQSTDTQYF
TGTGCCAGCAGCCGATTTGGGCAAAGCACAGATACGCAGTATTTT
>TRBJ2-5|TRBV27|TRBD2|NA
CASSPTGSGRGVNSQQTQYF
TGTGCCAGCAGTCCCACGGGTAGCGGGAGGGGAGTAAACAGTCAACAGACCCAGTACTTC
>TRBJ2-7|TRBV7-9|TRBD2|NA
CASSGTRTRDFYEQYF
TGTGCCAGCAGCGGTACTAGGACTAGAGACTTCTACGAGCAGTACTTC
>TRBJ2-7|TRBV29-1|NA|NA
CSATSPTGRRGYEQYF
TGCAGCGCCACCAGCCCAACAGGGAGAAGGGGATACGAGCAGTACTTC
>TRBJ2-5|TRBV5-1|NA|NA
CASSLGPLAGQETQYF
TGCGCCAGCAGCTTAGGACCCTTGGCAGGGCAAGAGACCCAGTACTTC
>TRBJ1-1|TRBV15|TRBD1|NA
CATSSGPGQYTEAFF
TGTGCCACCAGCAGCGGCCCGGGACAGTACACTGAAGCTTTCTTT
>TRBJ2-5|TRBV18|TRBD2|NA
CASSPPSLAGPSGSKETQYF
TGTGCCAGCTCACCACCGTCACTAGCGGGGCCCTCTGGGAGCAAAGAGACCCAGTACTTC